Sequencing of this TCR beta chain was carried out in a study of molecular identifiers for immune sequencing clone quantification. Study-wide points: Effector cells kept over 99% of their molecules in clones above 20 RNA copies, while naive cells kept under 1% there.

Comment on this clonotype: As yet, its antigen is unknown.

CD8+CD4-CCR7+CD45RA+ sorting gave the naive CD8 T cells. Previously described methods with listed TCR primers produced the bulk TCR libraries. TCRdb reprocessed the PCR reads with MiXCR, giving one entry per CDR3 protein. This sample has about 54,000 distinct CDR3 sequences, with around 27% found just once. Input material: naive CD8+ T cells from blood, with Jurkat cell RNA spiked in. Subset given: FACS-sorted CD8+CD4-CCR7+CD45RA+ naive T cells. This sequence originates from a human donor in good health. Some libraries in this study had Jurkat cell RNA spiked in.

The CDR3 sequence is CASSPQGNQPQHF. The CDR3 DNA sequence: TGTGCCAGCAGTCCTCAGGGGAATCAGCCCCAGCATTTT. The V gene is TRBV27, the J gene TRBJ1-5, with D perhaps matching TRBD1 (6 bases). The CDR3 totals 13 residues. Trimming took 5 bases from V and 4 from J, leaving 9 bases between them. CDR1 and CDR2 (germline): MNHEY, SMNVEV (reference sequence).